This T cell receptor beta chain stems from a study of T cell responses to AZD1222 COVID-19 vaccine. Study-wide findings and caveats: The study sampled repertoires only after the peak T cell response.

Here immunoSEQ multiplex PCR was the method, and the copy in TCRdb shows in-frame clones only, minus some. The data contain about 140,000 clones, almost 90% of them singletons. On this clone: The target antigen is unknown. The sample holds other DNA sequences that translate to the same CDR3.

V was pared by 5 bases and J by 4 bases, with 9 bases of the junction left unmatched. The germline CDR1 and CDR2 sequences are MDHEN and SYDVKM. CDR3 length equals 16 residues. The sample in question was peripheral blood, obtained on day 0 of AZD1222 vaccination. The chain carries TRBV28 and TRBJ2-1; TRBD2 aligns across 9 bases. The source of this sequence is an adult in good health. Written as DNA, the CDR3 is TGTGCCAGCAGTCCCCTGACTAGCGGCCTATACAATGAGCAGTTCTTC. Its protein product is CASSPLTSGLYNEQFF.